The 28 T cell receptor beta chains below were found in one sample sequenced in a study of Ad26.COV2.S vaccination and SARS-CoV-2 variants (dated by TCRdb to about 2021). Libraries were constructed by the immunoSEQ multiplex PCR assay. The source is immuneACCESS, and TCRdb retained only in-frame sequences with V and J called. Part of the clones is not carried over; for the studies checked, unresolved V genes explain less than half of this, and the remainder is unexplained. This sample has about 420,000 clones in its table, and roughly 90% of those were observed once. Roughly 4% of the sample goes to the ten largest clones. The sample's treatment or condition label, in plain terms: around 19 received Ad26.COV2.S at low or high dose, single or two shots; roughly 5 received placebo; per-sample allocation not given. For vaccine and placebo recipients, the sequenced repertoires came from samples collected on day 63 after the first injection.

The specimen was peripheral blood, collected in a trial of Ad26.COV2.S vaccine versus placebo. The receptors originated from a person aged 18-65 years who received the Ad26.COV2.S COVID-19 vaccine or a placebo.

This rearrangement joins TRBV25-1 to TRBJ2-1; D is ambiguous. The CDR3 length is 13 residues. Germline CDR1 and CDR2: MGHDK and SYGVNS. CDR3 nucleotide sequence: TGTGGGGCAGCCAACACCTCCTACAATGAGCAGTTCTTC. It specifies CGAANTSYNEQFF.

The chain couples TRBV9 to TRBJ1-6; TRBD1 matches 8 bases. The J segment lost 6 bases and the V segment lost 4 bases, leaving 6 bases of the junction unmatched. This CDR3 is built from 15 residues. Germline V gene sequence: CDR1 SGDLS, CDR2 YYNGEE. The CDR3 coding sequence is TGTGCCAGCAGCCTAACAGGGGGTCTTAATTCACCCCTCCACTTT. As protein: CASSLTGGLNSPLHF.

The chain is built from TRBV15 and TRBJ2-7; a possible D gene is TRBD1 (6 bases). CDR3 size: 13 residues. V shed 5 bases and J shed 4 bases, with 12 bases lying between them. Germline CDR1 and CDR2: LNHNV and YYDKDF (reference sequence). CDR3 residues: CATSGGLGYEQYF. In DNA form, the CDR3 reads TGTGCCACCAGCGGGGGCCTTGGGTACGAGCAGTACTTC.

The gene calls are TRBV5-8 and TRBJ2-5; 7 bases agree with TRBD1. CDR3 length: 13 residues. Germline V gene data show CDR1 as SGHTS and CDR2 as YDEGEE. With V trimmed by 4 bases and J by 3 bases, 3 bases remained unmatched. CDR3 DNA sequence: TGTGCCAGCAGCGATGGGACAGAAGAGACCCAGTACTTC. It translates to CASSDGTEETQYF.

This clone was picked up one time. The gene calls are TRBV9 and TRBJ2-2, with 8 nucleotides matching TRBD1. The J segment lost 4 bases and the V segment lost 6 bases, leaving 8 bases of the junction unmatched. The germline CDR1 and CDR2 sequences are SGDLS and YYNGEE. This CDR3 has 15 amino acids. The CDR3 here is CASKGQGALTGELFF. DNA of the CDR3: TGTGCCAGCAAGGGGCAGGGGGCTCTCACCGGGGAGCTGTTTTTT.

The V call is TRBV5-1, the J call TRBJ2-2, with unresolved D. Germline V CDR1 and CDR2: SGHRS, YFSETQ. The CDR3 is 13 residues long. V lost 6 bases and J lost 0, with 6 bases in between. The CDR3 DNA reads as TGCGCCAGCAACCCGTCGAACACCGGGGAGCTGTTTTTT. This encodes CASNPSNTGELFF.

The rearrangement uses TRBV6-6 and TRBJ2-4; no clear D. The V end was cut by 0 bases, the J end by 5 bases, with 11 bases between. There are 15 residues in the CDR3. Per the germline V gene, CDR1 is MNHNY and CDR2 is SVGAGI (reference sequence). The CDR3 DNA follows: TGTGCCAGCAGTTACTCCGGACGGCTCCAAAACATTCAGTACTTC. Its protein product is CASSYSGRLQNIQYF.

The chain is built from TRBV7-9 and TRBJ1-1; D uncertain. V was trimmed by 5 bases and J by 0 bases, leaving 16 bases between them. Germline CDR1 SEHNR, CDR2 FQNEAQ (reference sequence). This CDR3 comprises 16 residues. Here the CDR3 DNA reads TGTGCCAGCAGCGTACTAAGGAAACCGATGAACACTGAAGCTTTCTTT. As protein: CASSVLRKPMNTEAFF.

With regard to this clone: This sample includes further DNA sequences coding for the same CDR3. In DNA form, the CDR3 reads TGTGCCAGCAGTTTTGGCAGCAACACTGAAGCTTTCTTT. Translating it yields CASSFGSNTEAFF. V and J are TRBV12-3 or TRBV12-4 and TRBJ1-1; D is unclear. Trimming took 3 bases from V and 2 from J, leaving 7 bases between them. The CDR3 is 13 amino acids.

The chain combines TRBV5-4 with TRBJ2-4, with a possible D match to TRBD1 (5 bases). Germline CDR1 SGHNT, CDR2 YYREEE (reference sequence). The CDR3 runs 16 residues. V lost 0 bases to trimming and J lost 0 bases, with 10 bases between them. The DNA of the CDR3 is TGTGCCAGCAGCTTGGAACCAGGGCGAGCCAAAAACATTCAGTACTTC. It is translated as CASSLEPGRAKNIQYF.

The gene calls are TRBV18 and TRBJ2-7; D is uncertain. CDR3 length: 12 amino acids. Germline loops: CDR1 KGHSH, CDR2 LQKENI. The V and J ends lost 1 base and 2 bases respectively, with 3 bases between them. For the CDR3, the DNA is TGTGCCAGCTCACCACAAGCCTACGAGCAGTACTTC. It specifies CASSPQAYEQYF.

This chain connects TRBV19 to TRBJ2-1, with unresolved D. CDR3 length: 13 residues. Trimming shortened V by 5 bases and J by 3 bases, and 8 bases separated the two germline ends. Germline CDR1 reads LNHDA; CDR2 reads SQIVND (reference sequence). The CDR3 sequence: CASSPGLYNEQFF. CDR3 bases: TGTGCCAGTAGTCCGGGTCTCTACAATGAGCAGTTCTTC.

CDR3 coding DNA: TGTGCCAGCAGTTTTGCGCCAGGCCATACGCAGTATTTT. Translating gives CASSFAPGHTQYF. The V call is TRBV12-3 or TRBV12-4, the J call TRBJ2-3; D remains unclear. There are 13 residues in the CDR3. The V end was cut by 3 bases, the J end by 7 bases, with 11 bases between.

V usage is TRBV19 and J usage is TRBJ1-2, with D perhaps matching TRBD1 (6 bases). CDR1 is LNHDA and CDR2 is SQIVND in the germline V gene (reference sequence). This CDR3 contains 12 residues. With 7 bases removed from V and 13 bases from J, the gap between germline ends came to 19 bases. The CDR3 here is CASTQASGAGTF. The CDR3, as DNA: TGTGCCAGTACCCAAGCCTCAGGGGCCGGCACCTTC. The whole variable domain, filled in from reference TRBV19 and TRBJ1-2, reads DGGITQSPKYLFRKEGQNVTLSCEQNLNHDAMYWYRQDPGQGLRLIYYSQIVNDFQKGDIAEGYSVSREKKESFPLTVTSAQKNPTAFYLCASTQASGAGTFGSGTRLTVV.

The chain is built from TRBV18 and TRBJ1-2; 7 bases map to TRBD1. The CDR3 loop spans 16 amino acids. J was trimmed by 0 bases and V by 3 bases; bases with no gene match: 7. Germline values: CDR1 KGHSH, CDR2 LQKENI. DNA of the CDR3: TGTGCCAGCTCACCCCCCGAGGGGGCGACTAACTATGGCTACACCTTC. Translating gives CASSPPEGATNYGYTF.

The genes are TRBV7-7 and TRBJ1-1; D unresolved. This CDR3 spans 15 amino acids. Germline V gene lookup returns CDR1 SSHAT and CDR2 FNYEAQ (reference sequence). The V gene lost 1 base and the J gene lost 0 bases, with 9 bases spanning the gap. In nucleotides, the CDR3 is TGTGCCAGCAGCTTAGATGCCCGCATGAACACTGAAGCTTTCTTT. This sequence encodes CASSLDARMNTEAFF.

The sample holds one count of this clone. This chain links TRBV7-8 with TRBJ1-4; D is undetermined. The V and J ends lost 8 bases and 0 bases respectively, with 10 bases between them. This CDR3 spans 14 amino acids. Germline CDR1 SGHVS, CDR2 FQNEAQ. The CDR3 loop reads CASSRAATNEKLFF. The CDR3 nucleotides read TGTGCCAGCTCTAGGGCGGCAACTAATGAAAAACTGTTTTTT.

CDR3 sequence (DNA): TGTGCCAGCAGTCTAGGACCTGGCGACCAAGAGACCCAGTACTTC. As protein: CASSLGPGDQETQYF. The gene calls are TRBV7-3 and TRBJ2-5; D ambiguous. Trimming shortened V by 6 bases and J by 0 bases, and 14 bases separated the two germline ends. The V gene's germline CDR1 is SGHTA and CDR2 FQGTGA. This CDR3 contains 15 residues. Drawing the rest from reference TRBV7-3 and TRBJ2-5, the complete variable domain is GAGVSQTPSNKVTEKGKYVELRCDPISGHTALYWYRQSLGQGPEFLIYFQGTGAADDSGLPNDRFFAVRPEGSVSTLKIQRTERGDSAVYLCASSLGPGDQETQYFGPGTRLLVL.

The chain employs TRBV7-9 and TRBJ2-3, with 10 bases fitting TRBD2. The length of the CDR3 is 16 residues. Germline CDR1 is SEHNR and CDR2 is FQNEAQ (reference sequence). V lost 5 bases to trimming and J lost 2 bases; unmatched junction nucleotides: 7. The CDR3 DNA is TGTGCCAGCAGCGGGAAGCGGGGGGGTGACACAGATACGCAGTATTTT. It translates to CASSGKRGGDTDTQYF.

The CDR3 coding sequence is TGTGCCAGTAGTATCCTAGCGGGGGGGCCCGGCACAGATACGCAGTATTTT. Its translation is CASSILAGGPGTDTQYF. This sequence joins TRBV19 and TRBJ2-3; 12 bases are shared with TRBD2. The V gene's germline CDR1 is LNHDA and CDR2 SQIVND (reference sequence). The CDR3 spans 17 residues. J gave up 1 base and V 3 bases, and 5 bases lay outside the gene matches.

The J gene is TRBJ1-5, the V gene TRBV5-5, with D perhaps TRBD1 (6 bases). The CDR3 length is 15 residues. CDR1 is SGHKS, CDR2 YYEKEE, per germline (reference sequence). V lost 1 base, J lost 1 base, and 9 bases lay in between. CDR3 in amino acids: CASSLSQGSNQPQHF. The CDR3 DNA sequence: TGTGCCAGCAGCTTGTCCCAGGGGAGCAATCAGCCCCAGCATTTT.

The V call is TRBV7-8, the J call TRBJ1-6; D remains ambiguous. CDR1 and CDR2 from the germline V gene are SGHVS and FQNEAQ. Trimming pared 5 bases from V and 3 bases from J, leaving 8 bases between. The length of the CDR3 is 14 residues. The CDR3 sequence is CASSHDGYNSPLHF. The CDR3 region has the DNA TGTGCCAGCAGCCACGACGGCTATAATTCACCCCTCCACTTT.

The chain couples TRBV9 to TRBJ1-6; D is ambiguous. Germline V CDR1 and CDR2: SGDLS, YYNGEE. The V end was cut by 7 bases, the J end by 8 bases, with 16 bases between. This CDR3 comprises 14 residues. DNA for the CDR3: TGTGCCAGCGGCGGAGACGTCAAAGATTCACCCCTCCACTTT. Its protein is CASGGDVKDSPLHF.

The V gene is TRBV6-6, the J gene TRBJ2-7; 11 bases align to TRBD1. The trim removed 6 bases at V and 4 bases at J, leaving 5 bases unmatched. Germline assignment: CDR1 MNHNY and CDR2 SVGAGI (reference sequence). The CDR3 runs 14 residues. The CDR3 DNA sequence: TGTGCCAGCAGCTCCGGGACAGGGGGGTACGAGCAGTACTTC. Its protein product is CASSSGTGGYEQYF.

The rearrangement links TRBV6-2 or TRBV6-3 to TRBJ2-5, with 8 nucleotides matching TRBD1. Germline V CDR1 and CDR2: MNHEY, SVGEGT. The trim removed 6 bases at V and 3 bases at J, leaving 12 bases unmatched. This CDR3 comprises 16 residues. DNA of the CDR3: TGTGCCAGCAGCCCCAGGGGGCAGCGGCTGGAAGAGACCCAGTACTTC. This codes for CASSPRGQRLEETQYF.

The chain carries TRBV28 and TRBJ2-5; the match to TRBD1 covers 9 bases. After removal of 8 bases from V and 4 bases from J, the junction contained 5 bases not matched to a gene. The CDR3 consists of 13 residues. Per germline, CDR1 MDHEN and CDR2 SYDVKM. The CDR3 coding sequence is TGTGCCAGCCAAACAGGGGGCAGAGAGACCCAGTACTTC. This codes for CASQTGGRETQYF.

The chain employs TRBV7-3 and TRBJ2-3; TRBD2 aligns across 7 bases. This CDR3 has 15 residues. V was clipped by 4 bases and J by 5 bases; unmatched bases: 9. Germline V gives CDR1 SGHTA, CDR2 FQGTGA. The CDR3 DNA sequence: TGTGCCAGCAGCTCAGGGTACGGGGAGGGAGATACGCAGTATTTT. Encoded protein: CASSSGYGEGDTQYF.

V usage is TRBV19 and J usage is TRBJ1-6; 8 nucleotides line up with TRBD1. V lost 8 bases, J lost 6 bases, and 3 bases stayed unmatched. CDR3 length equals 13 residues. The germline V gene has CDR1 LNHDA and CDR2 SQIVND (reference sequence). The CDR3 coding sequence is TGTGCCAGTCGGACAGGGATTAATTCACCCCTCCACTTT. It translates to CASRTGINSPLHF.